The present entry profiles one T cell receptor beta chain with its context. Germline V lookup: CDR1 SGHAT, CDR2 FQNNGV. V was shortened by 1 base and J by 2 bases, with 15 bases between the two germline ends. This CDR3 has 16 amino acids. This specimen belongs to a study of blood T cell repertoires in COVID-19. Produced via immunoSEQ multiplex PCR; TCRdb's table is partial and in-frame only. The sample lists roughly 150,000 clones, 80% to 90% occurring once. The clonotype comes from a woman aged 40 to 50 with acute or convalescent COVID-19. The sequenced material came from peripheral blood. This sequence joins TRBV11-2 and TRBJ2-7, with D perhaps matching TRBD2 (6 bases). CDR3 protein: CASSLALGSGAYEQYF. CDR3 coding DNA: TGTGCCAGCAGCTTAGCCCTGGGTAGCGGCGCCTACGAGCAGTACTTC.